A selection of T cell receptor beta chains follows, all from one sample in a study of graft-versus-host responses after intestinal transplantation. Clones were read by immunoSEQ multiplex PCR, and TCRdb kept only the in-frame ones, dropping some. The repertoire holds around 97,000 clones, with approximately 93% as singletons. Antigens of these TCRs are unknown. Here the sequenced sample was unstimulated CD8+ T cells sorted from spleen or lymph node cells, taken before intestinal transplant. The origin of the receptors is a human donor who received an intestinal transplant. CDR3s include the opening cysteine and the closing phenylalanine or tryptophan. The D gene is left open where the match is weak. Not every row has a clone size; where given, it reads once, few, many or a size class.

abundance: -; v_gene: TRBV30; d_gene: TRBD1; j_gene: TRBJ1-2; CDR3nt: TGTGCCTGGAGTGGGGCAGGGGGCGATTATGGCTACACCTTC; CDR3aa: CAWSGAGGDYGYTF
abundance: -; v_gene: TRBV6-1; d_gene: TRBD1; j_gene: TRBJ1-5; CDR3nt: TGTGCCAGCAGTGGGGGACAGGGGATTCAGCCCCAGCATTTT; CDR3aa: CASSGGQGIQPQHF
abundance: -; v_gene: TRBV11-3; d_gene: -; j_gene: TRBJ2-1; CDR3nt: TGTGCCAGCAGCTTAACGGGTGACACCTACAATGAGCAGTTCTTC; CDR3aa: CASSLTGDTYNEQFF
abundance: -; v_gene: TRBV6-5; d_gene: -; j_gene: TRBJ1-2; CDR3nt: TGTGCCAGCACCGGGGGGGGGCACGGTTTGAGAGGCTACACCTTC; CDR3aa: CASTGGGHGLRGYTF
abundance: -; v_gene: TRBV7-8; d_gene: TRBD1; j_gene: TRBJ2-1; CDR3nt: TGTGCCAGCAGCTTAGAAATAGGACAGGTCGGGCACAATGAGCAGTTCTTC; CDR3aa: CASSLEIGQVGHNEQFF
abundance: -; v_gene: TRBV5-6; d_gene: -; j_gene: TRBJ2-7; CDR3nt: TGTGCCAGCAGCCACCCAGACAGGTTTTACTACGAGCAGTACTTC; CDR3aa: CASSHPDRFYYEQYF
abundance: -; v_gene: TRBV2; d_gene: -; j_gene: TRBJ2-5; CDR3nt: TGTGCCAGCAGTATGGGGACGGATCAAGAGACCCAGTACTTC; CDR3aa: CASSMGTDQETQYF
abundance: -; v_gene: TRBV7-9; d_gene: -; j_gene: TRBJ2-3; CDR3nt: TGTGCCAGCAGCTATCCGACAGACTCTAGCACAGATACGCAGTATTTT; CDR3aa: CASSYPTDSSTDTQYF
abundance: -; v_gene: TRBV6-1; d_gene: -; j_gene: TRBJ1-2; CDR3nt: TGTGCCAGCAGTGAACTAGGGCAGGGGTCCTTTGGCTACACCTTC; CDR3aa: CASSELGQGSFGYTF
abundance: -; v_gene: TRBV6-1; d_gene: -; j_gene: TRBJ2-7; CDR3nt: TGTGCCAGCAGTGAATTTAGGACAGAAACCTACGAGCAGTACTTC; CDR3aa: CASSEFRTETYEQYF
abundance: few; v_gene: TRBV5-1; d_gene: -; j_gene: TRBJ1-1; CDR3nt: TGCGCCAGCAGCGCGGATGGGACAATTGAAGCTTTCTTT; CDR3aa: CASSADGTIEAFF
abundance: -; v_gene: TRBV19; d_gene: TRBD1; j_gene: TRBJ2-3; CDR3nt: TGTGCCAGTAGTATAAACAGGGACAGACAAAAATACCGCACAGATACGCAGTATTTT; CDR3aa: CASSINRDRQKYRTDTQYF
abundance: -; v_gene: TRBV2; d_gene: TRBD1; j_gene: TRBJ1-5; CDR3nt: TGTGCCAGCGGACAGGTTCCGAATCAGCCCCAGCATTTT; CDR3aa: CASGQVPNQPQHF
abundance: few; v_gene: TRBV4-1; d_gene: TRBD1; j_gene: TRBJ1-5; CDR3nt: TGCGCCAGCAGCCAAGATACGGGACAGGGGGCGATTCCCCAGCATTTT; CDR3aa: CASSQDTGQGAIPQHF
abundance: few; v_gene: TRBV6-6; d_gene: TRBD2; j_gene: TRBJ2-7; CDR3nt: TGTGCCAGCAGTCACTCGACTAGCGGCTACGAGCAGTACTTC; CDR3aa: CASSHSTSGYEQYF
abundance: few; v_gene: TRBV12-5; d_gene: -; j_gene: TRBJ1-3; CDR3nt: TGTGCTAGTTGGGGAAACACCATATATTTT; CDR3aa: CASWGNTIYF
abundance: -; v_gene: TRBV6-1; d_gene: -; j_gene: TRBJ2-1; CDR3nt: TGTGCCAGCAGTGTGACCGGGACACTGAATGAGCAGTTCTTC; CDR3aa: CASSVTGTLNEQFF